The 22 T cell receptor beta chains listed next were all sequenced from one sample in a study of beta chain features in type 1 diabetes. What was sequenced were expressed TCRB transcripts, since all of the isolated RNA had been reverse transcribed. Assay: immunoSEQ multiplex PCR; the TCRdb copy retains only in-frame clones and omits some. The table includes 400,000 to 550,000 clones, roughly 11% detected once. Sequences were obtained from naive CD4+ T cells from blood. The receptor set was obtained from a woman between 18 and 29 years old in good health.

This clone was recorded a few times. The CDR3 nucleotides are TGCAGCGTTGAGGGAAACGACAGGGTTCGATATGGCTACACCTTC. Encoded protein: CSVEGNDRVRYGYTF. The chain combines TRBV29-1 with TRBJ1-2; 7 bases map to TRBD1. Germline assignment: CDR1 SQVTM and CDR2 ANQGSEA. CDR3 length: 15 amino acids. After removal of 3 bases from V and 5 bases from J, the junction contained 12 bases not matched to a gene. Drawing the rest from reference TRBV29-1 and TRBJ1-2, the complete variable domain is SAVISQKPSRDICQRGTSLTIQCQVDSQVTMMFWYRQQPGQSLTLIATANQGSEATYESGFVIDKFPISRPNLTFSTLTVSNMSPEDSSIYLCSVEGNDRVRYGYTFGSGTRLTVV.

This clone was detected only a few times. V usage is TRBV18 and J usage is TRBJ2-1, with 9 bases lining up with TRBD1. This CDR3 is built from 13 residues. J lost 9 bases, V lost 6 bases, and 6 bases had no gene match. The germline CDR1 and CDR2 sequences are KGHSH and LQKENI. CDR3 sequence reads: CASSMDRGTEQFF. As DNA, the CDR3 is TGTGCCAGCTCGATGGACAGGGGAACTGAGCAGTTCTTC.

Of note for this clone: The sample has other DNA sequences that encode this CDR3 too. J is TRBJ1-1 and V is TRBV7-9; D unresolved. The length of the CDR3 is 10 residues. Germline CDR1 is SEHNR and CDR2 is FQNEAQ (reference sequence). V was trimmed by 2 bases and J by 6 bases, leaving 1 base between them. In nucleotides, the CDR3 is TGTGCCAGCAGCTTATCTGAAGCTTTCTTT. Translated: CASSLSEAFF.

This clone was observed a handful of times. The chain combines TRBV9 with TRBJ2-1, with 8 bases aligning to TRBD1. The germline CDR1 and CDR2 sequences are SGDLS and YYNGEE. After removal of 1 base from V and 6 bases from J, the junction contained 3 bases not matched to a gene. This CDR3 has 14 residues. The DNA of the CDR3 is TGTGCCAGCAGCGTACAGACAGGGGCCAATGAGCAGTTCTTC. Translation: CASSVQTGANEQFF.

This clone was detected a few times. This chain uses TRBV7-9 with TRBJ2-7; 8 positions agree with TRBD1. The germline CDR1 and CDR2 sequences are SEHNR and FQNEAQ (reference sequence). J lost 6 bases, V lost 1 base, and 5 bases had no gene match. The CDR3 has 14 amino acids. CDR3 residues: CASSLVGQGGEQYF. CDR3 sequence (DNA): TGTGCCAGCAGCTTAGTCGGACAGGGTGGCGAGCAGTACTTC.

This clone was picked up a small number of times. The V and J genes are TRBV27 and TRBJ2-1, with 7 bases fitting TRBD2. Germline lookup yields CDR1 MNHEY and CDR2 SMNVEV (reference sequence). The CDR3 extends over 15 amino acids. J gave up 7 bases and V 5 bases, and 11 bases lay outside the gene matches. This CDR3 is CASSLQGLFRNEQFF. The CDR3 DNA reads as TGTGCCAGCAGTCTCCAGGGACTATTTAGGAATGAGCAGTTCTTC.

As DNA, the CDR3 is TGTGCCAGCAGCTCGCAGACAGGGGTCGAGCAGTACTTC. Translating gives CASSSQTGVEQYF. The J gene is TRBJ2-7, the V gene TRBV7-8, with 8 bases matching TRBD1. The V gene end was trimmed by 4 bases and the J gene end by 6 bases; junction bases not matched to a gene: 5. The CDR3 sequence is 13 residues long. Looked up from germline, CDR1 is SGHVS and CDR2 is FQNEAQ.

The chain links TRBV29-1 to TRBJ2-7; TRBD1 is a possible D gene (5 bases). Trimming took 4 bases from V and 3 from J, leaving 13 bases between them. The CDR3 consists of 13 residues. Germline V gene sequence: CDR1 SQVTM, CDR2 ANQGSEA. CDR3 coding DNA: TGCAGCGTTGGACAGCCAACACTCTACGAGCAGTACTTC. This codes for CSVGQPTLYEQYF.

As DNA, the CDR3 is TGCGCCAGCAGCCACTTCCAGCCCCAGCATTTT. Protein product: CASSHFQPQHF. The chain combines TRBV4-3 with TRBJ1-5; D is ambiguous. Trimming shortened V by 3 bases and J by 7 bases, and 4 bases separated the two germline ends. The CDR3 runs to 11 residues. Germline V gives CDR1 LGHNA, CDR2 YSLEER.

This clone turned up a few times. The chain uses TRBV2 and TRBJ2-1; D unclear. Per germline, CDR1 SNHLY and CDR2 FYNNEI. Trimming cost V 3 bases and J 3 bases, with 9 bases left between them. The CDR3 totals 14 residues. The CDR3 DNA is TGTGCCAGCAGTGATGGGGTCCTCTACAATGAGCAGTTCTTC. The encoded protein is CASSDGVLYNEQFF.

The genes are TRBV25-1 and TRBJ1-4, with 10 bases lining up with TRBD1. CDR1 MGHDK and CDR2 SYGVNS come from the germline V gene. V dropped 1 base and J dropped 7; count of bases not matched to a gene: 3. The CDR3 runs 15 residues. The CDR3 DNA sequence: TGTGCCAGCAGTGAATCCAGGACAGGGGGTGAAAAACTGTTTTTT. It specifies CASSESRTGGEKLFF.

The chain links TRBV7-6 to TRBJ2-1; 10 bases agree with TRBD2. Germline V gene sequence: CDR1 SGHVS, CDR2 FNYEAQ. The CDR3 is 15 amino acids. The trim removed 3 bases at V and 2 bases at J, leaving 1 base unmatched. CDR3 protein: CASSFGLAAYNEQFF. CDR3 sequence (DNA): TGTGCCAGCAGCTTCGGACTAGCGGCCTACAATGAGCAGTTCTTC.

On this clone itself: This same CDR3 is encoded by further DNA sequences in the sample. The chain joins TRBV30 to TRBJ2-3; no definite D call. Germline V gene data show CDR1 as GTSNPN and CDR2 as SVGIG (reference sequence). Between the trimmed V and J ends, which lost 2 bases and 1 base, there was a span of 4 bases. The CDR3 length is 12 residues. The CDR3 is CAWSTGTDTQYF. CDR3 bases: TGTGCCTGGAGTACCGGCACAGATACGCAGTATTTT.

The V call is TRBV11-1, the J call TRBJ2-5; D is unresolved. Germline V gene data show CDR1 as SGHAT and CDR2 as FQDESV (reference sequence). V lost 5 bases and J lost 1, with 5 bases in between. The CDR3 sequence is 12 residues long. The CDR3 protein is CASSPFQETQYF. CDR3 DNA: TGTGCCAGCAGCCCTTTCCAAGAGACCCAGTACTTC.

This clone has a handful of counts. The V call is TRBV4-1, the J call TRBJ1-2; 8 bases align to TRBD1. Germline V gene sequence: CDR1 MGHRA, CDR2 YSYEKL. This CDR3 is 15 amino acids long. Trimming removed 4 bases from V and 6 bases from J; junction bases left unmatched: 10. For the CDR3, the DNA is TGCGCCAGCAGCCGTCCGACAGGGGACCCTCATGGCTACACCTTC. Translation: CASSRPTGDPHGYTF.

A few counts support this clone. This rearrangement joins TRBV18 to TRBJ1-1, with no clear D. Per the germline V gene, CDR1 is KGHSH and CDR2 is LQKENI. Trimming shortened V by 3 bases and J by 0 bases, and 5 bases separated the two germline ends. The CDR3 is 13 residues long. In nucleotides, the CDR3 is TGTGCCAGCTCACCCACCATGAACACTGAAGCTTTCTTT. Encoded protein: CASSPTMNTEAFF. The variable domain in full, completed from reference TRBV18 and TRBJ1-1, reads NAGVMQNPRHLVRRRGQEARLRCSPMKGHSHVYWYRQLPEEGLKFMVYLQKENIIDESGMPKERFSAEFPKEGPSILRIQQVVRGDSAAYFCASSPTMNTEAFFGQGTRLTVV.

This clone has only a few counts. This chain connects TRBV25-1 to TRBJ2-1; 8 bases match TRBD1. V shed 6 bases and J 7 bases; nucleotides not matched to a gene: 8. The CDR3 covers 14 residues. Per germline, CDR1 MGHDK and CDR2 SYGVNS. CDR3 in DNA: TGTGCCAGCAGGGTGACAGGGGTTCTTAATGAGCAGTTCTTC. This translates into CASRVTGVLNEQFF. Full variable domain (missing parts from reference TRBV25-1 and TRBJ2-1): EADIYQTPRYLVIGTGKKITLECSQTMGHDKMYWYQQDPGMELHLIHYSYGVNSTEKGDLSSESTVSRIRTEHFPLTLESARPSHTSQYLCASRVTGVLNEQFFGPGTRLTVL.

This clone was found a few times. V gene TRBV27 combines with J gene TRBJ2-7; a possible D gene is TRBD1 (5 bases). Germline CDR1 is MNHEY and CDR2 is SMNVEV (reference sequence). V was trimmed by 3 bases and J by 3 bases, leaving 9 bases between them. This CDR3 region has 13 residues. CDR3 residues: CASSFSGYYEQYF. The CDR3 DNA follows: TGTGCCAGCAGTTTCTCAGGGTACTACGAGCAGTACTTC.

This clone was picked up many times. The V gene is TRBV13, the J gene TRBJ2-3; TRBD2 is a possible D gene (6 bases). The CDR3 sequence is 12 residues long. The germline V gene encodes CDR1 PRHDT and CDR2 FYEKMQ (reference sequence). V dropped 3 bases and J dropped 10 bases, with 11 bases sitting between them. The chain's CDR3 is CASSLRLVAQYF. The CDR3 coding sequence is TGTGCCAGCAGCTTGCGACTAGTCGCGCAGTATTTT.

This clone was seen more than once but under ten times. The V call is TRBV7-2, the J call TRBJ2-1, with a possible D match to TRBD2 (7 bases). Germline assignment: CDR1 SGHTA and CDR2 FQGNSA. The CDR3 consists of 16 residues. V shed 5 bases and J shed 4 bases, with 18 bases lying between them. The CDR3 protein is CASSPPSGGLYNEQFF. The CDR3 DNA is TGTGCCAGCAGCCCACCCTCCGGGGGGCTTTACAATGAGCAGTTCTTC.

This clone was seen only a few times. The chain recombines TRBV11-2 with TRBJ2-3, with 7 bases identical to TRBD1. With V trimmed by 6 bases and J by 2 bases, 5 bases remained unmatched. The germline CDR1 and CDR2 sequences are SGHAT and FQNNGV. The CDR3 sequence is 14 residues long. CDR3 in amino acids: CASRPDRITDTQYF. CDR3 DNA: TGTGCCAGCAGACCGGACAGGATCACAGATACGCAGTATTTT.

The V and J genes are TRBV30 and TRBJ2-3, with 7 bases that match TRBD2. V lost 0 bases, J lost 11 bases, and 8 bases stayed unmatched. Germline loops: CDR1 GTSNPN, CDR2 SVGIG (reference sequence). There are 13 residues in the CDR3. The CDR3 here is CAWSVSGAGVQYF. CDR3 sequence (DNA): TGTGCCTGGAGTGTATCCGGGGCGGGGGTGCAGTATTTT.